The 7 T cell receptor beta chains given below trace back to one sample, sequenced in a study of shared clonotypes between healthy human individuals. Some clones are missing from TCRdb's copy, which holds only in-frame ones; the method was immunoSEQ multiplex PCR. The sample carries roughly 2.5 million clones, around 90% recorded once. Specimen: naive CD4+ T cells sorted from blood. Subset described: CD45RA+ positively selected. These receptors originate from a man aged 18 to 29 in good health.

The gene calls are TRBV5-6 and TRBJ2-2; 11 bases align to TRBD2. Germline CDR1 and CDR2: SGHDT and YYEEEE. The CDR3 spans 16 residues. Trimming removed 3 bases from V and 1 base from J; junction bases left unmatched: 2. CDR3 nucleotides: TGTGCCAGCAGCTCTAGCGGGAGGAGGAACACCGGGGAGCTGTTTTTT. Its protein is CASSSSGRRNTGELFF.

This chain connects TRBV18 to TRBJ2-5; D perhaps matches TRBD1 (6 bases). Germline CDR1 KGHSH, CDR2 LQKENI. V was clipped by 6 bases and J by 5 bases, with 13 bases between them. There are 13 residues in the CDR3. The CDR3 bases are TGTGCCAGCTCCCAACAGGGTATGGAGACCCAGTACTTC. It encodes CASSQQGMETQYF.

This chain uses TRBV18 with TRBJ2-1; D possibly corresponds to TRBD2 (5 bases). There are 16 residues in the CDR3. Germline V lookup: CDR1 KGHSH, CDR2 LQKENI. V lost 3 bases and J lost 7, with 19 bases in between. The CDR3 region has the DNA TGTGCCAGCTCACCGGGAGAGCAGACCTTTAGGAATGAGCAGTTCTTC. Translated: CASSPGEQTFRNEQFF.

The genes are TRBV5-1 and TRBJ2-7, with 7 bases lining up with TRBD1. V shed 3 bases and J 3 bases; nucleotides not matched to a gene: 9. There are 15 residues in the CDR3. Germline values: CDR1 SGHRS, CDR2 YFSETQ. The CDR3 DNA sequence: TGCGCCAGCAGCTCTCTACAGGGGAGAGGCTACGAGCAGTACTTC. This encodes CASSSLQGRGYEQYF.

The chain joins TRBV5-4 to TRBJ2-2, with TRBD1 matching over 7 bases. This CDR3 has 15 amino acids. In germline, CDR1 is SGHNT, CDR2 YYREEE (reference sequence). J gave up 0 bases and V 3 bases, and 2 bases lay outside the gene matches. Here the CDR3 reads CASSSDRTNTGELFF. The CDR3 DNA sequence: TGTGCCAGCAGCTCGGACAGGACGAACACCGGGGAGCTGTTTTTT.

The chain employs TRBV2 and TRBJ2-1, with 16 bases lining up with TRBD2. Germline loops: CDR1 SNHLY, CDR2 FYNNEI. Germline trimming cut 6 bases from V and 2 bases from J; bases unmatched to any gene: 7. The CDR3 length is 18 residues. As DNA, the CDR3 is TGTGCCAGCAGACCGGGGACTAGCGGGAGGGAGGCCTACAATGAGCAGTTCTTC. This codes for CASRPGTSGREAYNEQFF.

The chain is built from TRBV6-6 and TRBJ1-5; 7 positions match TRBD1. The CDR3 runs to 14 residues. Unmatched junction bases numbered 4, after V lost 2 bases and J lost 6 bases. The germline CDR1 and CDR2 sequences are MNHNY and SVGAGI (reference sequence). CDR3 coding DNA: TGTGCCAGCAGTTACACAGGGGACAGTCAGCCCCAGCATTTT. This codes for CASSYTGDSQPQHF.